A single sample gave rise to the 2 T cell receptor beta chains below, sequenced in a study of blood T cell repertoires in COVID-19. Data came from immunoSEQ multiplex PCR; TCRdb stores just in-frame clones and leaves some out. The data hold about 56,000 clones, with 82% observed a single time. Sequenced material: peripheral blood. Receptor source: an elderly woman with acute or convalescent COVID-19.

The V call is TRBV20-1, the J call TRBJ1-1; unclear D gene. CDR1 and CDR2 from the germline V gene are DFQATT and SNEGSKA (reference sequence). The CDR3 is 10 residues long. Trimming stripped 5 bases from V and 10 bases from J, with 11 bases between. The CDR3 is CSAVGIGAFF. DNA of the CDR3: TGCAGTGCTGTCGGGATTGGAGCTTTCTTT.

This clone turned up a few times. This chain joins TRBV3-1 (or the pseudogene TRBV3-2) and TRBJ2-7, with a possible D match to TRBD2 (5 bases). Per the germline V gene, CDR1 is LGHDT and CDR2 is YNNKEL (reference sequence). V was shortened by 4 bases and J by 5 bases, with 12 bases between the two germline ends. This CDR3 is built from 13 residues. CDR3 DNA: TGTGCCAGCAGCCCGGACTTCTACAACGAGCAGTACTTC. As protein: CASSPDFYNEQYF.